Listed below are T cell receptor beta chains from one sample, sequenced in a study of blood T cell repertoires in COVID-19. Assay: immunoSEQ multiplex PCR; the TCRdb copy retains only in-frame clones and omits some. Of 35,000 to 55,000 clones listed, more than 75% are singletons. The sequenced sample was peripheral blood. The receptors come from a man in his 70s with active COVID-19. Each CDR3 is given with its conserved first and last residue.

v_gene	len	CDR3aa
TRBV6-2/TRBV6-3	14	CASSPPGQYQPQHF
TRBV28	20	CASNPRGRDSIGRNYNEQFF
TRBV19	14	CASSISTAYNEQFF
TRBV6-2/TRBV6-3	15	CASSYLGQGVDEQYF
TRBV27	17	CASSLKATRASYYGYTF
TRBV4-3	14	CASSIRGSGNTIYF
TRBV9	17	CASSVAPGGLANYGYTF
TRBV7-8	16	CASSLEGWTPVNEQFF
TRBV11-1	12	CASRHGSGTQYF
TRBV7-2	17	CASSPESLAGTYNEQFF
TRBV5-5	15	CASSFTGGVYNEQFF
TRBV7-2	14	CASVPGQGFNEQYF
TRBV30	15	CAWSRRGGQYNEQFF
TRBV11-2	16	CASSSLAGSHTDTQYF
TRBV18	17	CASSTRTSGASTDTQYF
TRBV7-8	18	CASSLAFRVPATNEKLFF
TRBV15	16	CATSRGLAGGAGELFF
TRBV7-2	15	CASSLRLAGPYEQYF
TRBV30	12	CAWRGQYSPLHF
TRBV28	14	CASSSGGKKEKLFF
TRBV2	13	CASSRTVTGTQYF
TRBV24-1	15	CATSGGTGGNQPQHF
TRBV9	14	CASSPPGGGETQYF
TRBV7-2	12	CASSLGGEPQHF
TRBV6-5	15	CASSSQGAGNQPQHF
TRBV9	17	CASSTSDRGLSNSPLHF
TRBV5-1	13	CASSLQGNTEAFF
TRBV3-1/TRBV3-2	19	CASSQIARSGGASTDTQYF
TRBV7-9	12	CASSLVTRPQFF
TRBV19	19	CASSPRGRGFIATNEKLFF
TRBV19	13	CASSIGRATEAFF
TRBV7-2	14	CASSTRQGYNEQFF
TRBV5-1	18	CASSLAYGQGPNTDTQYF
TRBV7-9	18	CASSLERSEGKSYNEQFF
TRBV6-5	14	CASSYSQGSYGYTF
TRBV5-4	14	CASSFPGSSVTQYF
TRBV5-8	16	CASSLLTGLYNNEQFF
TRBV7-2	13	CASSLTQYNEQFF
TRBV7-2	16	CASSLDLGQSTGELFF
TRBV6-5	15	CASNPVRRGDGELFF
TRBV5-1	13	CASSPLGRAEAFF
TRBV7-3	14	CASSLGTVPNEQFF
TRBV7-2	18	CASSLVSTGGSGNQPQHF
TRBV18	16	CASSPQYGDPYNEQFF
TRBV5-5	16	CASSSGTWRGNNEQFF
TRBV4-1	19	CASSQGESAGALSGNEQFF
TRBV10-1	14	CASSESVEQETQYF
TRBV5-1	13	CASSLLRNTEAFF
TRBV11-2	14	CASSRQGGSYEQYF
TRBV10-3	17	CAISELRKGYRNNEQFF
TRBV7-6	18	CASSLGTSGSGIQETQYF